The clone carrying this T cell receptor beta chain was picked up many times. The data were obtained in a study of response to subunit inactivated influenza vaccine. V was trimmed by 0 bases and J by 6 bases, leaving 10 bases between them. This CDR3 contains 13 residues. From germline, CDR1 is SGHRS and CDR2 YFSETQ. TCRdb passed the RT-PCR reads through MiXCR, listing each CDR3 protein once. The sample comprises 630,000 or so distinct CDR3 sequences, around 16% of which are singletons, and approximately 10% rests with the top ten. This specimen was PBMCs from blood, taken 11 to 12 days after vaccination. V and J are TRBV5-1 and TRBJ2-7; a weak D match, TRBD1 (5 bases). This clonotype originated in a man aged 45-60 years who received an inactivated influenza vaccine. The CDR3 coding sequence is TGCGCCAGCAGCTTGGAAGGGGAAAGCGAGCAGTACTTC. This translates into CASSLEGESEQYF.